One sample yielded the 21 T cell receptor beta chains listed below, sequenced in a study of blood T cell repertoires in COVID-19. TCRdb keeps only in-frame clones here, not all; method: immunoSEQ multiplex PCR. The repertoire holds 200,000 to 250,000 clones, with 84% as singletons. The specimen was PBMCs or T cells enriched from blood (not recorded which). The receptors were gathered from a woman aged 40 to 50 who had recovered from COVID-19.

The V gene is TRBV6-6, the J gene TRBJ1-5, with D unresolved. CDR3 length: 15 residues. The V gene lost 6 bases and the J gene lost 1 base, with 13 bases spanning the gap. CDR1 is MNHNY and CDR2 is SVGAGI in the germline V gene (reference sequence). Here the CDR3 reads CASRPRWSSNQPQHF. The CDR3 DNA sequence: TGTGCCAGCAGACCTCGGTGGAGCAGCAATCAGCCCCAGCATTTT.

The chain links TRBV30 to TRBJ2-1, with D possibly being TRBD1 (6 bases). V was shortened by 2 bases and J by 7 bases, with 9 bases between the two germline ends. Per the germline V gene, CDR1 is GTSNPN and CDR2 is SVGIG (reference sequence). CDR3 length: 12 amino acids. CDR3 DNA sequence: TGTGCCTGGAGTCCACAGGGAAATGAGCAGTTCTTC. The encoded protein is CAWSPQGNEQFF.

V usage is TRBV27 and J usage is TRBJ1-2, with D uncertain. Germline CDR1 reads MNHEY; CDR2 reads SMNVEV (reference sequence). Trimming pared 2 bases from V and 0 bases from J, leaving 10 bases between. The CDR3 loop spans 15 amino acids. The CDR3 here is CASSLMAGTNYGYTF. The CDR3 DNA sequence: TGTGCCAGCAGTTTAATGGCGGGCACTAACTATGGCTACACCTTC.

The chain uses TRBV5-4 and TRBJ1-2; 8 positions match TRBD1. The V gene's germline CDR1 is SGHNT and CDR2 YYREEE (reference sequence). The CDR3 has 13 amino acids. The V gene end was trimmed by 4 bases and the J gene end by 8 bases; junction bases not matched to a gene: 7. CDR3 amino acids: CASSLQGAQGYTF. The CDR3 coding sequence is TGTGCCAGCAGCCTTCAGGGGGCTCAGGGCTACACCTTC.

Here the CDR3 DNA reads TGTGCCAGCAGTCTCGGCCATGCAGGGGGCGAAAAGTACTTC. This translates into CASSLGHAGGEKYF. The chain uses TRBV28 and TRBJ2-5; TRBD1 agrees at 8 bases. V shed 5 bases, J shed 12 bases, and the junction held 14 bases outside the gene matches. The CDR3 totals 14 residues. Germline V CDR1 and CDR2: MDHEN, SYDVKM.

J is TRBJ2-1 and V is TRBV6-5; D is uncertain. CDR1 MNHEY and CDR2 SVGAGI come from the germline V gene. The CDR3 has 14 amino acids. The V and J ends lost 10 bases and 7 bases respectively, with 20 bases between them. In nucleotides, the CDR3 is TGTGCCACGGCCCATAGAGCTCGGCGGAATGAGCAGTTCTTC. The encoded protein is CATAHRARRNEQFF.

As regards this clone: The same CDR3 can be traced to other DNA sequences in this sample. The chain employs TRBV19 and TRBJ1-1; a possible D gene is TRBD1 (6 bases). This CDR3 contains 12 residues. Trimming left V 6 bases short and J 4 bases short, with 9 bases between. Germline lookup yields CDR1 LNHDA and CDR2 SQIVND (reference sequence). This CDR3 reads CASREQGTEAFF. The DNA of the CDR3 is TGTGCCAGTAGGGAACAGGGCACTGAAGCTTTCTTT.

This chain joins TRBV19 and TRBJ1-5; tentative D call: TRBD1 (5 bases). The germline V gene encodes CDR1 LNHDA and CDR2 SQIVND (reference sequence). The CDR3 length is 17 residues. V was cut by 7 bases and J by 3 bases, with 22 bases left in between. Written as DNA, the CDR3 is TGTGCCAGTACCCAATTTAGGAGGGGCAGCTACAATCAGCCCCAGCATTTT. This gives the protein CASTQFRRGSYNQPQHF.

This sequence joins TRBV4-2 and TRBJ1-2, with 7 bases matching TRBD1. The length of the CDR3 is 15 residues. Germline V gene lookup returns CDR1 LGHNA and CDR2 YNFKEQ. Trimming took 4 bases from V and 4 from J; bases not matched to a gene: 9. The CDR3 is CASSPGQASRYGYTF. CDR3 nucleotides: TGTGCCAGCAGCCCCGGACAGGCGTCTCGCTATGGCTACACCTTC.

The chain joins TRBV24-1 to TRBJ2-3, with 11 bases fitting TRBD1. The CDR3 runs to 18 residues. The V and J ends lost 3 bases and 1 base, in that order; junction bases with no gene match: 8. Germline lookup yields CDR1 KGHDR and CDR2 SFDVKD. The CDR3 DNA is TGTGCCACCAGTGATACTCCCGGGACAGGGGGTCGCACAGATACGCAGTATTTT. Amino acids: CATSDTPGTGGRTDTQYF.

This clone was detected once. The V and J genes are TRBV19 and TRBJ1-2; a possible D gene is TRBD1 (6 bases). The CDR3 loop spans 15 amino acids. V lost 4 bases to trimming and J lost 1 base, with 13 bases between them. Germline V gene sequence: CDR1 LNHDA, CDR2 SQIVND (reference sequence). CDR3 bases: TGTGCCAGTAGTAAATGGACAGACAATAACTATGGCTACACCTTC. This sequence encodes CASSKWTDNNYGYTF.

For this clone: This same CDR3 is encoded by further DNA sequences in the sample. Here the CDR3 reads CASSLGREETQYF. CDR3 sequence (DNA): TGTGCCAGCAGCCTGGGGAGGGAAGAGACCCAGTACTTC. This chain connects TRBV28 to TRBJ2-5, with 7 nucleotides matching TRBD2. Germline-derived CDR1 and CDR2 are MDHEN and SYDVKM. The ends lost 6 bases at V and 3 bases at J; junction bases unmatched: 4. CDR3 length: 13 residues. Full variable domain (remainder filled in from reference TRBV28 and TRBJ2-5): DVKVTQSSRYLVKRTGEKVFLECVQDMDHENMFWYRQDPGLGLRLIYFSYDVKMKEKGDIPEGYSVSREKKERFSLILESASTNQTSMYLCASSLGREETQYFGPGTRLLVL.

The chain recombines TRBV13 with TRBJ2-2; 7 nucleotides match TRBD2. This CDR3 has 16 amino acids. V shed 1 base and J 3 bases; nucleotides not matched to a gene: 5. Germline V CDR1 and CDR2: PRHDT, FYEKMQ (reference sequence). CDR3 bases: TGTGCCAGCAGCTTAGCACGGGAGGTGGACACCGGGGAGCTGTTTTTT. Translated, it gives CASSLAREVDTGELFF.

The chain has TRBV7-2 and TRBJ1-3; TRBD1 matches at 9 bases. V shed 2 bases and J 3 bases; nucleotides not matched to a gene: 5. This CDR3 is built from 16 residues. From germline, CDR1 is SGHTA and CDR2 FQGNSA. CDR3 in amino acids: CASSLQTGGDGNTIYF. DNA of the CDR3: TGTGCCAGCAGCTTACAGACAGGGGGAGATGGAAACACCATATATTTT.

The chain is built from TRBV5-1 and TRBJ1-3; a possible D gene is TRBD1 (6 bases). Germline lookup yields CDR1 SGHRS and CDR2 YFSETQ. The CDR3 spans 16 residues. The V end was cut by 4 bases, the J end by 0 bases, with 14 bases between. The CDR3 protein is CASSATGSSSGNTIYF. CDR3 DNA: TGCGCCAGCAGCGCCACAGGGTCTAGCTCTGGAAACACCATATATTTT.

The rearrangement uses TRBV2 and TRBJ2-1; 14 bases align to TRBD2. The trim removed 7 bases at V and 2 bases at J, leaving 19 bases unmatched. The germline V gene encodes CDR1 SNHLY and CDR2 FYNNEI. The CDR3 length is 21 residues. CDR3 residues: CASNSALGTSGSISTYNEQFF. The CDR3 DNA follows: TGTGCCAGCAATTCTGCTTTGGGGACTAGCGGGAGTATAAGCACCTACAATGAGCAGTTCTTC. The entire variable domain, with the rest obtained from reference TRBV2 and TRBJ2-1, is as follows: EPEVTQTPSHQVTQMGQEVILRCVPISNHLYFYWYRQILGQKVEFLVSFYNNEISEKSEIFDDQFSVERPDGSNFTLKIRSTKLEDSAMYFCASNSALGTSGSISTYNEQFFGPGTRLTVL.

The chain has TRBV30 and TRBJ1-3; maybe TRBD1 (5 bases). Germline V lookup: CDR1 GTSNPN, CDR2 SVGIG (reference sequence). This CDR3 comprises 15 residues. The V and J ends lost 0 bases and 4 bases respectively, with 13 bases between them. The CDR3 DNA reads TGTGCCTGGAGTGTAGGCCGGACAAAAGGAAACACCATATATTTT. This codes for CAWSVGRTKGNTIYF.

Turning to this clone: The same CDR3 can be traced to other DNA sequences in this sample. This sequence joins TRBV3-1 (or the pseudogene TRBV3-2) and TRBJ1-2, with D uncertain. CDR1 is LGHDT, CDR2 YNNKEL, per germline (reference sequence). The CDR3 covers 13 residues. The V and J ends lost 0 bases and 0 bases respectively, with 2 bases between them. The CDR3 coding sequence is TGTGCCAGCAGCCAAGACACTAACTATGGCTACACCTTC. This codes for CASSQDTNYGYTF.

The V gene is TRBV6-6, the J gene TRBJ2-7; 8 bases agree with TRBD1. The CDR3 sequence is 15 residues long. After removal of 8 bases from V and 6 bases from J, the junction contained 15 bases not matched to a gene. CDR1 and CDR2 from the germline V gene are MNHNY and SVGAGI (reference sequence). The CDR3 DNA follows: TGTGCCAGCGGACTACAACAGGGGGGCATAATCGAGCAGTACTTC. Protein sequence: CASGLQQGGIIEQYF.

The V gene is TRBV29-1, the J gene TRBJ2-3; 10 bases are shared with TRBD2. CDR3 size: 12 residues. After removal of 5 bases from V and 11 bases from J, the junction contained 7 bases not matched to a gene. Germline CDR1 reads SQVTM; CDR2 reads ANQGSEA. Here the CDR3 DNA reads TGCAGCGTTAAAGCGGGAGGGCCGGTGCAGTATTTT. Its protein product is CSVKAGGPVQYF.

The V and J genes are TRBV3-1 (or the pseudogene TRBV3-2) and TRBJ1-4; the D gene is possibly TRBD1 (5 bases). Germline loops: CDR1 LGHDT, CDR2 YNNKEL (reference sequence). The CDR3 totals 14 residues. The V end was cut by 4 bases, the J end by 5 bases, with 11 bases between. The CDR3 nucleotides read TGTGCCAGCAGCCCAGGGTACTACAATGAAAAACTGTTTTTT. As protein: CASSPGYYNEKLFF.